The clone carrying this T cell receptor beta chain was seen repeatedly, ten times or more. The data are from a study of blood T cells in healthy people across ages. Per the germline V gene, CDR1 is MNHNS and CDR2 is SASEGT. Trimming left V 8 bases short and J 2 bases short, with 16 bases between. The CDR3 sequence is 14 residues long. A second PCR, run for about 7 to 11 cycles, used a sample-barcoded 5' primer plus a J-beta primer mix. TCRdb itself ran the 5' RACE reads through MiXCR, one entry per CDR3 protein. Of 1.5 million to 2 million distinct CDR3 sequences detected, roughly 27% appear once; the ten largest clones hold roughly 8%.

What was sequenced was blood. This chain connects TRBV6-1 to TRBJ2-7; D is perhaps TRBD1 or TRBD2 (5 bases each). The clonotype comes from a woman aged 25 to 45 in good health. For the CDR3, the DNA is TGTGCCAGCTGGGTGGGAGACAGAGCCTACGAGCAGTACTTC. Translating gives CASWVGDRAYEQYF.